The rows below give T cell receptor beta chains drawn from one sample of a study of cytomegalovirus exposure and HLA in healthy donors. Clones were sequenced by immunoSEQ multiplex PCR, and TCRdb holds only the in-frame ones, with some missing. This sample yields about 200,000 clones, of which more than 75% are seen a single time; 2% to 2.5% belongs to the top ten. Source material: PBMCs. These receptors were obtained from a woman younger than 30 in good health and CMV-seropositive. Both conserved end residues are part of each CDR3. The D gene is left open where the match is weak. Part of the rows lack a size; the others show once, few, many or a class for expanded clones.

clone size | J gene | V gene | D gene | CDR3 DNA | CDR3 protein
. | TRBJ2-2 | TRBV9 | . | TGTGCCAGCAGCGTCTCCGGAGGGGTAGTTAACACCGGGGAGCTGTTTTTT | CASSVSGGVVNTGELFF
. | TRBJ2-1 | TRBV19 | TRBD2 | TGTGCCAGTAGTAGGACTAGCGGGATAGGGGTTTACAATGAGCAGTTCTTC | CASSRTSGIGVYNEQFF
. | TRBJ2-7 | TRBV5-1 | . | TGCGCCAGCAGCCCCGGTCTGGCTAGCGAATCCTACGAGCAGTACTTC | CASSPGLASESYEQYF
. | TRBJ2-7 | TRBV28 | TRBD2 | TGTGCCAGCAGTTTAACTGGACTAGCGGGACCATACTCCTACGAGCAGTACTTC | CASSLTGLAGPYSYEQYF
. | TRBJ1-4 | TRBV5-1 | TRBD1 | TGCGCCAGCAGCTTAGGGCAGGGGGATGAAAAACTGTTTTTT | CASSLGQGDEKLFF
. | TRBJ2-1 | TRBV18 | . | TGTGCCAGCTCACCACCGTATAACTCCTACAATGAGCAGTTCTTC | CASSPPYNSYNEQFF
. | TRBJ2-7 | TRBV28 | TRBD2 | TGTGCCAGCAGGCTAGCGGGTGAATACGAGCAGTACTTC | CASRLAGEYEQYF
. | TRBJ1-1 | TRBV5-4 | TRBD1 | TGTGCCAGCAGCCCCAGGACAGGGCATGAAGCTTTCTTT | CASSPRTGHEAFF
few | TRBJ2-7 | TRBV25-1 | . | TGTGCCAGCAGTGCGCAGGGGTCCTCCTACGAGCAGTACTTC | CASSAQGSSYEQYF
. | TRBJ1-1 | TRBV28 | . | TGTGCCAGCAGTTTCGTTGGGTTCCGGGGCACTGAAGCTTTCTTT | CASSFVGFRGTEAFF
. | TRBJ1-3 | TRBV7-6 | . | TGTGCCAGCAGCTTAGCCTACAGGGCCGGAAACACCATATATTTT | CASSLAYRAGNTIYF
. | TRBJ2-7 | TRBV9 | . | TGTGCCAGCAGCCCCAGGGTCGCCGATCCCTACGAGCAGTACTTC | CASSPRVADPYEQYF
. | TRBJ1-2 | TRBV7-6 | TRBD1 | TGTGCCAGCAGCTTTGGGCAGGGGGCGGATGGCTACACCTTC | CASSFGQGADGYTF
. | TRBJ1-1 | TRBV5-1 | . | TGCGCCAGCAAAATCCCAGGAGGAGGCACTGAAGCTTTCTTT | CASKIPGGGTEAFF
. | TRBJ1-2 | TRBV4-2 | . | TGTGCCAGCAGCCAAGTGGGGGGGGACGGTTTCTATGGCTACACCTTC | CASSQVGGDGFYGYTF
. | TRBJ1-2 | TRBV6-5 | . | TGTGCCAGCAGTACCCACAGGGTGGGTAGGAGCTACACCTTC | CASSTHRVGRSYTF
. | TRBJ1-4 | TRBV27 | . | TGTGCCAGCAGTCCACAGTACAATGAAAAACTGTTTTTT | CASSPQYNEKLFF
once | TRBJ1-1 | TRBV27 | . | TGTGCCAGCAGGACAGGGAACACTGAAGCTTTCTTT | CASRTGNTEAFF
. | TRBJ2-3 | TRBV16 | . | TGTGCCAGCAGCCAATCGCACAGGGTCATAACAGATACGCAGTATTTT | CASSQSHRVITDTQYF
. | TRBJ2-7 | TRBV28 | TRBD1 | TGTGCCAGCAGTTTATCGAAAGGGACAGGGGGCTACGAGCAGTACTTC | CASSLSKGTGGYEQYF
. | TRBJ1-2 | TRBV2 | . | TGTGCCAGCAGTGTGGAGGGGAGGGGATATGGCTACACCTTC | CASSVEGRGYGYTF
. | TRBJ2-1 | TRBV7-3 | TRBD2 | TGTGCCAGCAGCTCCGTCGGGGGGGACAATGAGCAGTTCTTC | CASSSVGGDNEQFF
. | TRBJ1-1 | TRBV7-6 | . | TGTGCCAGCAGCTTAGCGTTCGACATGGGCACTGAAGCTTTCTTT | CASSLAFDMGTEAFF
once | TRBJ2-3 | TRBV5-4 | TRBD2 | TGTGCCAGCAGCCCTAGCGGGAGCACAGATACGCAGTATTTT | CASSPSGSTDTQYF